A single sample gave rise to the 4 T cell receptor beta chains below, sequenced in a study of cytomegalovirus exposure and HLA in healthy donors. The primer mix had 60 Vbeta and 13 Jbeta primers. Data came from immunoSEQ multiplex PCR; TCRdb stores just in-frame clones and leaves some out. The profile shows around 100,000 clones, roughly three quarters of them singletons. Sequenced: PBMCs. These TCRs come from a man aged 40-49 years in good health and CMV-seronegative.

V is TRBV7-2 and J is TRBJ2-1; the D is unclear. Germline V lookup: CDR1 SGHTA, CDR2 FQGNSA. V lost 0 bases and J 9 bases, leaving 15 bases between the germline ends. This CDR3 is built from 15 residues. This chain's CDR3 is CASSLASGRITEQFF. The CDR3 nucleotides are TGTGCCAGCAGCTTAGCGTCGGGTCGGATTACTGAGCAGTTCTTC.

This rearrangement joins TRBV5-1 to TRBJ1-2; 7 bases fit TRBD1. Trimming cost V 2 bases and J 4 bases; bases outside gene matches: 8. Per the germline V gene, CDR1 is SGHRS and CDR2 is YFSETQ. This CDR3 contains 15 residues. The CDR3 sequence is CASSLDRDQGYGYTF. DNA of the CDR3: TGCGCCAGCAGCTTAGACAGGGACCAAGGCTATGGCTACACCTTC.

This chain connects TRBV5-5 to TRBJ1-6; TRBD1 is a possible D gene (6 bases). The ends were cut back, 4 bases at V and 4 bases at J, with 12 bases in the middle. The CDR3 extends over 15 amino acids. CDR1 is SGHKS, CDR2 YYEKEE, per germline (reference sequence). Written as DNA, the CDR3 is TGTGCCAGCAGCACCACCGGACAGTATAATTCACCCCTCCACTTT. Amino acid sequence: CASSTTGQYNSPLHF.

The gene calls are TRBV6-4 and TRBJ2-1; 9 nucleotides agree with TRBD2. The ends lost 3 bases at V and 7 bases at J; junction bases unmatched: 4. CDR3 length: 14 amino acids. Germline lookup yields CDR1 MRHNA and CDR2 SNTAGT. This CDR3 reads CASSESGGYNEQFF. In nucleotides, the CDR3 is TGTGCCAGCAGTGAAAGCGGGGGGTATAATGAGCAGTTCTTC.